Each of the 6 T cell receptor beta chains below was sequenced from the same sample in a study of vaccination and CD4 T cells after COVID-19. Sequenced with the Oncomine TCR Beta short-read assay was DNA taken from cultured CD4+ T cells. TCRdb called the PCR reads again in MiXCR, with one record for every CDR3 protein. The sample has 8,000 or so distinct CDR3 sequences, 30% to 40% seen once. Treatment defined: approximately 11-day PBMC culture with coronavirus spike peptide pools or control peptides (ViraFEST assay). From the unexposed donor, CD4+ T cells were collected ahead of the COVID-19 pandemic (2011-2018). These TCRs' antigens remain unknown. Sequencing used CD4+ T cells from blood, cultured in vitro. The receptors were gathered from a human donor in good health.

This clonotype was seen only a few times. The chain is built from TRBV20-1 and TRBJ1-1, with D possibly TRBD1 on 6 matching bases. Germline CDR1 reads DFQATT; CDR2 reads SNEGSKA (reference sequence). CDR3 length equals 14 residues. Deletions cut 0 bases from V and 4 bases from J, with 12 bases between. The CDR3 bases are TGCAGTGCTAGAGAAGGGGGAGGGGGCACTGAAGCTTTCTTT. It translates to CSAREGGGGTEAFF.

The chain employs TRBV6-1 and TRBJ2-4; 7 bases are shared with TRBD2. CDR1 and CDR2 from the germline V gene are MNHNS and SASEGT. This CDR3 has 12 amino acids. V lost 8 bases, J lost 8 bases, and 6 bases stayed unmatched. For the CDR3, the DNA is TGTGCCAGCCGGACTAGTGCGGACATTCAGTACTTC. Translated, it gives CASRTSADIQYF.

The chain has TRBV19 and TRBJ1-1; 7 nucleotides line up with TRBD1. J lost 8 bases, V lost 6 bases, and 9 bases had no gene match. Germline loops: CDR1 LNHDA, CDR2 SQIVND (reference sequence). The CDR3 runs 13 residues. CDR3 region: CASSPIRGTEAFF. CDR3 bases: TGTGCCAGTAGCCCAATCAGGGGGACCGAAGCTTTCTTT. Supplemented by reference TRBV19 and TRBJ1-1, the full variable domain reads DGGITQSPKYLFRKEGQNVTLSCEQNLNHDAMYWYRQDPGQGLRLIYYSQIVNDFQKGDIAEGYSVSREKKESFPLTVTSAQKNPTAFYLCASSPIRGTEAFFGQGTRLTVV.

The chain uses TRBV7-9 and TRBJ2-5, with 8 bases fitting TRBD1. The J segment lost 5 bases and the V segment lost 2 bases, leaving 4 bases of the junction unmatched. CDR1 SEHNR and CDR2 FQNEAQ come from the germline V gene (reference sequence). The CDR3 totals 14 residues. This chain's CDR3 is CASSLSTGGETQYF. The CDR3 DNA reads TGTGCCAGCAGCTTATCCACAGGGGGGGAGACCCAGTACTTC.

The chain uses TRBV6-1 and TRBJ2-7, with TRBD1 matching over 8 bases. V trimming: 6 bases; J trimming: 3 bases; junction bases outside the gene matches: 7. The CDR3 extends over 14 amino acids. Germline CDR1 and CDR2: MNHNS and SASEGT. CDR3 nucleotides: TGTGCCAGCAGAAGGGACAGGAGCATCTACGAGCAGTACTTC. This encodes CASRRDRSIYEQYF.

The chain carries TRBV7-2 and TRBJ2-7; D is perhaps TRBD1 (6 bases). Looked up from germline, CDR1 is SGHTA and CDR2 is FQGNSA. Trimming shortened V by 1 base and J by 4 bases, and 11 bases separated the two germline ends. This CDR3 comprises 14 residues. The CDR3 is CASSLVGTRYEQYF. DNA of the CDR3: TGTGCCAGCAGCTTAGTGGGGACAAGGTACGAGCAGTACTTC.